The sequence of this T cell receptor beta chain was determined in a study of blood T cells in healthy people across ages. Study overall: About one barcoded beta molecule per two T cells was captured by template switching.

About this clonotype: Its antigen is as yet unknown.

Study-wide findings and caveats: Long-lived donors exceeded aged donors in naive CD4+ cells and diversity. Estimates drawn from one million T cells were deemed to understate diversity.

The study drew donors from healthy Caucasian individuals in Russia aged about 6 to 95. Through a sample-barcoded 5' primer and a J-beta primer mix, a second PCR was run for roughly 6 to 11 cycles. TCRdb re-derived calls from the 5' RACE reads in MiXCR, one entry per CDR3 protein. The sample contains almost 300,000 distinct CDR3 sequences, 25% to 30% of which appear only once. This sequence originates from a woman in her seventies in good health. Input material: blood.

The CDR3 region has the DNA TGCGCCAGCAGCAAGACAGGGGAGTTCGCAGATACGCAGTATTTT. Amino acids: CASSKTGEFADTQYF. The V call is TRBV5-1, the J call TRBJ2-3, with TRBD1 matching 8 bases. CDR1 and CDR2 (germline): SGHRS, YFSETQ. J lost 4 bases, V lost 4 bases, and 8 bases had no gene match. This CDR3 has 15 amino acids.